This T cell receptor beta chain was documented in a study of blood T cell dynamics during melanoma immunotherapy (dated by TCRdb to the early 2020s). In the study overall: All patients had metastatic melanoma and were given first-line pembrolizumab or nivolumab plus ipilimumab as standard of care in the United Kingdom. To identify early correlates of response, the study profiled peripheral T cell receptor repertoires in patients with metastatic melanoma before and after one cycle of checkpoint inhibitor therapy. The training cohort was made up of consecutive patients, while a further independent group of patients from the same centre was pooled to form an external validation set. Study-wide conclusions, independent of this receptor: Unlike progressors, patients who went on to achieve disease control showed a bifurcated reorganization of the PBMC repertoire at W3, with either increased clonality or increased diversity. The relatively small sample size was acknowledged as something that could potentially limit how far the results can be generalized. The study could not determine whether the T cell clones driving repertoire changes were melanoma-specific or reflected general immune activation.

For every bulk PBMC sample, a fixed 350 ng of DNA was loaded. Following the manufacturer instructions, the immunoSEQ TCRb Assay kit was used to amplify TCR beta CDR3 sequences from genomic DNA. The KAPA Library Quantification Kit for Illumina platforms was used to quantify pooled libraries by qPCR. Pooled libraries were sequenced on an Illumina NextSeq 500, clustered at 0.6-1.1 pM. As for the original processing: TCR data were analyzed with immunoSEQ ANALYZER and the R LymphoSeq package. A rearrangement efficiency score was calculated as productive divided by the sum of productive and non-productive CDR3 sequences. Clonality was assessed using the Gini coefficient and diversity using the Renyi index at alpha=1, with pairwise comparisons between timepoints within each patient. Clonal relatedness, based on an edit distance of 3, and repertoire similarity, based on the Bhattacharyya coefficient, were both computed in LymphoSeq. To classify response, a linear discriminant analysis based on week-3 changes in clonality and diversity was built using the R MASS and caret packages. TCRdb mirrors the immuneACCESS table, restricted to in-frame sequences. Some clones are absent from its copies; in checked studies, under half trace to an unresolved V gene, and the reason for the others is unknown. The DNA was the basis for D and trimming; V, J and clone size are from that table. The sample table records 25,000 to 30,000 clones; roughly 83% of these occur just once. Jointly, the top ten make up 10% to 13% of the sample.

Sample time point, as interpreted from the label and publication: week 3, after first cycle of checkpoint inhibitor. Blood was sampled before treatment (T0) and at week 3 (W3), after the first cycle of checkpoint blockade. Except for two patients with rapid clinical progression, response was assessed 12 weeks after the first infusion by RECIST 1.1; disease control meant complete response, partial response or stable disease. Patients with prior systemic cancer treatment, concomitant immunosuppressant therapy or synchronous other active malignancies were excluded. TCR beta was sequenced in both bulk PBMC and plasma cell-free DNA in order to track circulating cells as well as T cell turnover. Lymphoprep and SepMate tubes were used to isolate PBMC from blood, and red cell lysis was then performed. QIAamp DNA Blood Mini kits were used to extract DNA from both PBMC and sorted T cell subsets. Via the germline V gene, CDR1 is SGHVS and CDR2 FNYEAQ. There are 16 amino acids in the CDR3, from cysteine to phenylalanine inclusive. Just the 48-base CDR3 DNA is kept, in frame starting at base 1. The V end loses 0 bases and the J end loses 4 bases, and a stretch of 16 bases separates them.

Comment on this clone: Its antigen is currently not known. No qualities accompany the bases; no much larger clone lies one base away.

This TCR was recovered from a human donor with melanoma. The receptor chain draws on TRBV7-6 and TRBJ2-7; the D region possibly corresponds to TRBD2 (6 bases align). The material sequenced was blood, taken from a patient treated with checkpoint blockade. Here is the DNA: TGTGCCAGCAGCTTAGCTGTGGACGGGAGAGGGTACGAGCAGTACTTC. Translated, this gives CASSLAVDGRGYEQYF.